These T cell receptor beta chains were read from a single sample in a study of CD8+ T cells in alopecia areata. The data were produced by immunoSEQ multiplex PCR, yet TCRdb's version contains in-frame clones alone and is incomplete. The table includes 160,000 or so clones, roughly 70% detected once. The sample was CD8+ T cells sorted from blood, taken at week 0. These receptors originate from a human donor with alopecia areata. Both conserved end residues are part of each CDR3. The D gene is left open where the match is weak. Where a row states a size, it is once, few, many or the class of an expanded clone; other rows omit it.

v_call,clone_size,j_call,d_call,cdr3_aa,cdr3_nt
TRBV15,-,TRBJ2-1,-,CATSRDGEGRYNEQFF,TGTGCCACCAGCAGAGATGGCGAAGGGCGCTACAATGAGCAGTTCTTC
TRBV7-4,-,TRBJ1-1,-,CASSRGGGPVTEAFF,TGTGCCAGCAGCCGTGGCGGGGGCCCTGTGACTGAAGCTTTCTTT
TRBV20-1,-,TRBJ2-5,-,CSADYLETQYF,TGCAGTGCGGATTATCTGGAGACCCAGTACTTC
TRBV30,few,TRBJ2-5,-,CAWKGIQETQYF,TGTGCCTGGAAGGGGATCCAAGAGACCCAGTACTTC
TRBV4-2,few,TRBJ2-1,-,CASSQVTGIYNEQFF,TGTGCCAGCAGCCAAGTGACCGGGATATACAATGAGCAGTTCTTC
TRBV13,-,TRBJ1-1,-,CASSLSVGNTEAFF,TGTGCCAGCAGCTTATCAGTGGGGAATACTGAAGCTTTCTTT
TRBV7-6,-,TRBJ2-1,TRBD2,CASSLTAGVVNEQFF,TGTGCCAGCAGCTTGACAGCGGGGGTGGTCAATGAGCAGTTCTTC
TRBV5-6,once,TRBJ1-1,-,CASSFSKVEAFF,TGTGCCAGCAGCTTTTCGAAAGTTGAAGCTTTCTTT
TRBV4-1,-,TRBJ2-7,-,CASSQVQMRQPSYEQYF,TGCGCCAGCAGCCAAGTACAAATGCGACAGCCGTCCTACGAGCAGTACTTC
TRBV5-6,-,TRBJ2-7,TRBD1,CASRDNRDRVLYEQYF,TGTGCCAGCAGGGATAACCGGGACAGAGTACTCTACGAGCAGTACTTC
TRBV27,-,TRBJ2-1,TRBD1,CASSTTGGGYNEQFF,TGTGCCAGCAGTACGACAGGGGGCGGCTACAATGAGCAGTTCTTC
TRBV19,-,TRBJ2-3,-,CASSIGQGGADTQYF,TGTGCCAGTAGTATAGGACAGGGAGGGGCAGATACGCAGTATTTT
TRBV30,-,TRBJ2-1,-,CAWSIDEQFF,TGTGCCTGGTCCATCGATGAGCAGTTCTTC
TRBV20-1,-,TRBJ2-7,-,CSARTTYEQYF,TGCAGTGCTCGAACAACCTACGAGCAGTACTTC
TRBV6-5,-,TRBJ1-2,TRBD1,CASGTGGGGYTF,TGTGCCAGTGGGACAGGGGGCGGTGGCTACACCTTC
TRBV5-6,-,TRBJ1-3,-,CASSLGVNTIYF,TGTGCCAGCAGCTTAGGTGTAAACACCATATATTTT
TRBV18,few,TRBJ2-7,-,CASSPDSSYEQYF,TGTGCCAGCTCACCGGACAGCTCCTACGAGCAGTACTTC
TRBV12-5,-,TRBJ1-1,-,CASGFDTEAFF,TGTGCTAGTGGTTTCGACACTGAAGCTTTCTTT
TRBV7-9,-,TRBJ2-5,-,CASSPTGETQYF,TGTGCCAGCAGCCCCACTGGAGAGACCCAGTACTTC
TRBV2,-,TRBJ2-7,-,CASSRPLWTRAAEQYF,TGTGCCAGCAGTCGCCCCCTCTGGACGCGGGCGGCCGAGCAGTACTTC
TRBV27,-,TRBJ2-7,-,CASSLGPLLEQYF,TGTGCCAGCAGTTTAGGCCCCCTGCTCGAGCAGTACTTC
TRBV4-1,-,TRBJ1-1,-,CASSSPGDTEAFF,TGCGCCAGCAGCTCCCCGGGGGACACTGAAGCTTTCTTT
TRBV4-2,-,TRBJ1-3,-,CATWGGGNTIYF,TGTGCCACGTGGGGTGGCGGAAACACCATATATTTT
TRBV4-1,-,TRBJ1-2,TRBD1,CASSHPGQGAGYTF,TGCGCCAGCAGCCACCCGGGACAGGGAGCCGGCTACACCTTC
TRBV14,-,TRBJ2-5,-,CASSQGRFTQYF,TGTGCCAGCAGCCAAGGGAGGTTTACCCAGTACTTC
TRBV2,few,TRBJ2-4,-,CASSDWPDGAKNIQYF,TGTGCCAGCAGTGATTGGCCGGACGGGGCCAAAAACATTCAGTACTTC
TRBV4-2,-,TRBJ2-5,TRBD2,CASSQDPSGGALETQYF,TGTGCCAGCAGCCAAGATCCGAGCGGGGGGGCGCTTGAGACCCAGTACTTC
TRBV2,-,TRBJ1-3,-,CASKPSVVAGNTIYF,TGTGCCAGCAAGCCCTCAGTTGTCGCTGGAAACACCATATATTTT
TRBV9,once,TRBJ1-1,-,CASSEGQPNTEAFF,TGTGCCAGCAGCGAAGGACAGCCCAACACTGAAGCTTTCTTT
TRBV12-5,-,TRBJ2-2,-,CASGRTDTGELFF,TGTGCTAGTGGCCGGACAGACACCGGGGAGCTGTTTTTT
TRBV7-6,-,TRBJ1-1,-,CASSQGIFRQVGTEAFF,TGTGCCAGCAGCCAAGGGATATTTAGACAGGTGGGCACTGAAGCTTTCTTT
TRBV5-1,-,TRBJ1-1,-,CASSWTVGDTEAFF,TGCGCCAGCAGCTGGACTGTGGGGGACACTGAAGCTTTCTTT
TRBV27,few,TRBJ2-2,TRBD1,CASRDRGRITGELFF,TGTGCCAGCAGAGACAGGGGGAGAATCACCGGGGAGCTGTTTTTT
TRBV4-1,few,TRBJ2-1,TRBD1,CASSQVSDRGQQFF,TGCGCCAGCAGCCAAGTTTCGGACAGGGGTCAGCAGTTCTTC
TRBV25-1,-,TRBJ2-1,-,CASWSGEQFF,TGTGCCAGCTGGTCCGGGGAGCAGTTCTTC
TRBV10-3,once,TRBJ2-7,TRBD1,CAISLGGLYEQYF,TGTGCCATCAGCCTAGGGGGCTTATACGAGCAGTACTTC
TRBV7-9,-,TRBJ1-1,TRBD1,CASSQTGGKTEAFF,TGTGCCAGCAGCCAGACAGGGGGAAAGACTGAAGCTTTCTTT
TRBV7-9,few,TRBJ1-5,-,CASSLDSSNQPQHF,TGTGCCAGCAGCTTAGACTCTAGCAATCAGCCCCAGCATTTT
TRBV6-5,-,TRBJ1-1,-,CARRPTEAFF,TGTGCCAGGAGGCCCACTGAAGCTTTCTTT
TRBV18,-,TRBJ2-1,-,CASSQAGAYNEQFF,TGTGCCAGCTCCCAAGCTGGGGCCTACAATGAGCAGTTCTTC
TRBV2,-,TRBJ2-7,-,CASSEGGAYEQYF,TGTGCCAGCAGTGAAGGGGGGGCCTACGAGCAGTACTTC
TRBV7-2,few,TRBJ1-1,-,CASSSGRGNTEAFF,TGTGCCAGCAGCTCGGGACGGGGGAACACTGAAGCTTTCTTT
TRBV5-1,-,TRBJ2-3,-,CASSLQKVSTDTQYF,TGCGCCAGCAGTCTGCAAAAAGTTAGCACAGATACGCAGTATTTT
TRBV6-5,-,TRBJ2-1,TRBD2,CASSYQASGGREFF,TGTGCCAGCAGTTACCAGGCTAGCGGGGGCCGGGAGTTCTTC
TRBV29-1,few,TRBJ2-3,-,CSVNGQGGPDTQYF,TGCAGCGTTAATGGGCAGGGGGGCCCAGATACGCAGTATTTT
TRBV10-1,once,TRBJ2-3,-,CASSKQNTQYF,TGCGCCAGCAGTAAACAAAATACGCAGTATTTT
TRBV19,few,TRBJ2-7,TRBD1,CASSAGTGPGYEQYF,TGTGCCAGTAGTGCCGGGACAGGGCCCGGCTACGAGCAGTACTTC
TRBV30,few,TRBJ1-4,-,CAWSYPATNEKLFF,TGTGCCTGGAGTTACCCCGCAACTAATGAAAAACTGTTTTTT
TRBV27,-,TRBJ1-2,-,CASPHGGVVGYGYTF,TGTGCCAGCCCCCACGGGGGGGTAGTTGGGTATGGCTACACCTTC
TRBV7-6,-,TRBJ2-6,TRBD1,CASTTGRDRATGANVLTF,TGTGCCAGCACCACCGGCCGGGACAGGGCCACTGGGGCCAACGTCCTGACTTTC
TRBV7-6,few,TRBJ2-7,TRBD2,CASSLTSGGTREQYF,TGTGCCAGCAGCCTAACTAGCGGGGGTACAAGGGAGCAGTACTTC
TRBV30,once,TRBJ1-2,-,CAGWRVSETYGYTF,TGTGCCGGATGGCGAGTATCTGAGACCTATGGCTACACCTTC
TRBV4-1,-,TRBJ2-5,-,CASTKGGLPSQETQYF,TGCGCCAGTACCAAAGGGGGGCTACCCTCCCAAGAGACCCAGTACTTC
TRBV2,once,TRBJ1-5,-,CASRGVGQPQHF,TGTGCCAGCAGAGGGGTTGGGCAGCCCCAGCATTTT
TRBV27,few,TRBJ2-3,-,CASSLRGARDTQYF,TGTGCCAGCAGTCTAAGGGGGGCCAGAGATACGCAGTATTTT
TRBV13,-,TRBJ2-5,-,CASYRRAEGETQYF,TGTGCCTCCTACCGCCGGGCCGAGGGGGAGACCCAGTACTTC
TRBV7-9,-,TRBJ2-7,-,CASSLGGGAYEQYF,TGTGCCAGCAGCTTAGGGGGCGGGGCCTACGAGCAGTACTTC
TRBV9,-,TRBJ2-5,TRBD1,CASSGRDREETQYF,TGTGCCAGCAGCGGAAGAGACAGGGAAGAGACCCAGTACTTC
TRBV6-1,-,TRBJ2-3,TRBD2,CASSEASGVTDTQYF,TGTGCCAGCAGTGAGGCTAGCGGGGTCACAGATACGCAGTATTTT
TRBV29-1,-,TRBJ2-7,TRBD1,CSVGQGGYEQYF,TGCAGCGTTGGACAGGGGGGATACGAGCAGTACTTC